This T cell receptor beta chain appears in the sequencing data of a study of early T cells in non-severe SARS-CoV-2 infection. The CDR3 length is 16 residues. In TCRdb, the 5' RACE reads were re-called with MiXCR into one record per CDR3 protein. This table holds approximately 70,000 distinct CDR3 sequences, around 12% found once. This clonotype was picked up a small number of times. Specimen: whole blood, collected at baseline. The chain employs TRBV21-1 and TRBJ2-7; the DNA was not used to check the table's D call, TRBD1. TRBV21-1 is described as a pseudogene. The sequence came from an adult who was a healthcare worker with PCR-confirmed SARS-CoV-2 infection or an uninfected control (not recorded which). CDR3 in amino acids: CASSPTGTVFPYEQYF. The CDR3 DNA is TGTGCCAGCAGCCCCACCGGGACAGTGTTTCCCTACGAGCAGTACTTC.